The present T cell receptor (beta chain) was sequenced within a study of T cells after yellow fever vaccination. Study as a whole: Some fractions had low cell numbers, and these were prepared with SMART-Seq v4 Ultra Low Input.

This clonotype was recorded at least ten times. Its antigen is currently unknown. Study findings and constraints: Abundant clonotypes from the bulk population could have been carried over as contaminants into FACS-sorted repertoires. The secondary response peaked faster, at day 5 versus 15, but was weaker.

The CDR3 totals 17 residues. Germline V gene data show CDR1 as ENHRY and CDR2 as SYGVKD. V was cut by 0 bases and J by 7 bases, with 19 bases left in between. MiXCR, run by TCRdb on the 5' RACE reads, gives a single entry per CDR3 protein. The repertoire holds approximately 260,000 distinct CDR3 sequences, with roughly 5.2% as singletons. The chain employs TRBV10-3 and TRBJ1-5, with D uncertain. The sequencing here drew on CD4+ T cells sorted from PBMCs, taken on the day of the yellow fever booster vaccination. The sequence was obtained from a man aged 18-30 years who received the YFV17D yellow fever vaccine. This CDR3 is CAISESLRQEYGQPQHF. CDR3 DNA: TGTGCCATCAGTGAGTCCTTGCGGCAGGAGTATGGGCAGCCCCAGCATTTT.